The rows below give T cell receptor beta chains drawn from one sample of a study of blood T cells in healthy people across ages. TCRdb called the 5' RACE reads again in MiXCR, with one record for every CDR3 protein. The data contain approximately 490,000 distinct CDR3 sequences, about 25% of them seen just once; the ten biggest clones take up roughly 9.4%. These data were likewise used in another study, on T cells of mothers and their children.

Sequenced input: blood. These receptors all come from a boy aged 5-17 years in good health. Both conserved end residues are part of each CDR3. A D gene is named only where the DNA matches it firmly. Clone size is stated in some rows and not others, as once, few, many or a class when expanded.

>TRBV6-5|few|TRBJ1-1|-
CASTSRGPNTEAFF
TGTGCCAGCACCTCTCGGGGTCCGAACACTGAAGCTTTCTTT
>TRBV7-8|-|TRBJ2-3|TRBD2
CASSTQTSGRTDTQYF
TGTGCCAGCAGCACCCAGACTAGCGGGAGAACAGATACGCAGTATTTT
>TRBV29-1|few|TRBJ2-3|-
CSVVTDTQYF
TGCAGCGTTGTCACAGATACGCAGTATTTT
>TRBV20-1|few|TRBJ2-3|TRBD2
CSARMRGDLTDTRYF
TGCAGTGCTAGAATGCGGGGGGACCTCACAGATACGCGGTATTTT
>TRBV7-2|few|TRBJ2-3|-
CASSLDEMQQYF
TGTGCCAGCAGCTTAGACGAGATGCAGCAGTATTTT
>TRBV7-3|few|TRBJ2-2|-
CASSRDVTGELFF
TGTGCCAGCAGCCGCGACGTCACCGGGGAGCTGTTTTTT
>TRBV27|-|TRBJ1-3|-
CASSNTAQGGNTIYF
TGTGCCAGCAGTAACACAGCACAGGGCGGAAACACCATATATTTT
>TRBV14|-|TRBJ2-2|TRBD2
CASSPLAGSTGEVFF
TGTGCCAGCAGCCCACTAGCGGGAAGCACCGGGGAGGTGTTTTTT
>TRBV7-2|few|TRBJ1-5|-
CASSLVWQSNQPQHF
TGTGCCAGCAGCTTAGTCTGGCAGAGCAATCAGCCCCAGCATTTT
>TRBV6-5|few|TRBJ2-7|-
CASSYRNTATYEQYF
TGTGCCAGCAGTTATAGGAACACAGCCACCTACGAGCAGTACTTC
>TRBV19|many|TRBJ1-2|-
CASSADNRVGYTF
TGTGCCAGTAGTGCTGACAATAGAGTTGGCTACACCTTC
>TRBV10-3|few|TRBJ2-7|-
CAISETGGGYEQYF
TGTGCCATCAGTGAAACAGGTGGAGGCTACGAGCAGTACTTC
>TRBV20-1|-|TRBJ2-7|TRBD2
CSAGVGGGPYNEQYF
TGCAGTGCCGGCGTTGGCGGGGGGCCCTACAATGAGCAGTACTTC
>TRBV28|few|TRBJ2-7|TRBD1
CASSLRDRGFLQYF
TGTGCCAGCAGTTTAAGGGACAGGGGCTTCCTACAGTACTTC
>TRBV3-1|-|TRBJ2-1|TRBD2
CASSQTSGSSDEQFF
TGTGCCAGCAGCCAGACTAGCGGGAGTTCTGACGAGCAGTTCTTC
>TRBV19|once|TRBJ2-4|-
CASSMAGDGGNLYKSIQYF
TGTGCCAGTAGTATGGCGGGGGACGGGGGCAATCTATACAAAAGCATTCAGTACTTC
>TRBV6-5|few|TRBJ1-3|-
CASSYEGSRGNTIYF
TGTGCCAGCAGTTACGAGGGGTCTAGAGGAAACACCATATATTTT
>TRBV7-2|few|TRBJ2-5|-
CASSNPRSVGTQYF
TGTGCCAGCAGCAACCCGCGCTCCGTGGGGACCCAGTACTTC
>TRBV28|-|TRBJ2-3|TRBD2
CASRLASSGRSDTQYF
TGTGCCAGCAGATTAGCCAGTAGCGGGAGGTCGGATACGCAGTATTTT
>TRBV6-5|few|TRBJ2-1|-
CASSYSGPPYNEQFF
TGTGCCAGCAGTTACTCGGGACCCCCATACAATGAGCAGTTCTTC
>TRBV5-1|-|TRBJ2-3|TRBD1
CASSLFGTGVRTDTQYF
TGCGCCAGCAGCTTGTTTGGGACAGGGGTTCGCACAGATACGCAGTATTTT
>TRBV7-8|few|TRBJ1-2|-
CASSFTGTGYTF
TGTGCCAGCAGCTTTACCGGCACTGGCTACACCTTC
>TRBV6-2/TRBV6-3|many|TRBJ2-2|-
CASSPTGELFF
TGTGCCAGCAGTCCTACCGGGGAGCTGTTTTTT
>TRBV5-1|-|TRBJ1-1|TRBD1
CASRNGQGANTEAFF
TGCGCCAGCAGAAATGGACAGGGGGCAAACACTGAAGCTTTCTTT
>TRBV7-2|-|TRBJ1-2|TRBD1
CASSNTDRGGYTF
TGTGCCAGCAGCAACACCGACAGGGGAGGCTACACCTTC
>TRBV20-1|few|TRBJ2-7|-
CSAREAEGISYEQYF
TGCAGTGCTAGAGAGGCAGAAGGAATCTCCTACGAGCAGTACTTC
>TRBV6-1|few|TRBJ2-7|-
CASRDPGRSTYEQYF
TGTGCCAGCAGGGATCCGGGACGATCCACCTACGAGCAGTACTTC
>TRBV29-1|few|TRBJ2-3|-
CSVRKESTDTQYF
TGCAGCGTGCGGAAGGAGAGCACAGATACGCAGTATTTT
>TRBV28|-|TRBJ2-1|-
CASSRNPQGGRNNEQFF
TGTGCCAGCAGCAGAAACCCACAGGGTGGAAGAAACAATGAGCAGTTCTTC